This T cell receptor (beta chain) originates from a study of regulatory T cells in long-lasting Graves disease. Time point defined: newly diagnosed GD, antithyroid drugs for less than 3 months. There was RNA extracted from PBMCs, and the TCR library was made from it. V shed 7 bases and J 0 bases; nucleotides not matched to a gene: 1. This CDR3 is built from 15 residues. CDR1 and CDR2 from the germline V gene are LGHDT and YNNKEL (reference sequence). This clonotype has more than one count but fewer than ten. The authors built TCR beta libraries using iRepertoire HTBI primers and Arm-PCR of CDR3 regions. Each CDR3 protein is one row after TCRdb ran MiXCR on the multiplex PCR reads. The sample has roughly 560,000 distinct CDR3 sequences; 15% to 20% are singletons. Separately, the same data were catalogued under a study of T cells in Graves' hyperthyroidism and ophthalmopathy. That source adds: When the TCR CDR3 underwent first-round RT-PCR, the HTBI primer set was used.

The chain couples TRBV3-1 to TRBJ1-6; TRBD1 agrees at 9 bases. This TCR was recovered from a woman aged 35-65 years with Graves disease. The source was peripheral blood mononuclear cells (PBMCs), collected at new diagnosis, from a patient treated with antithyroid drugs. CDR3 sequence: CASKTGGSYNSPLHF. The CDR3 bases are TGTGCCAGCAAGACAGGGGGCTCCTATAATTCACCCCTCCACTTT.